A single sample is the source of the 7 T cell receptor beta chains below, sequenced in a study of T cells in tumors after PD-1 blockade. The assay was immunoSEQ multiplex PCR, and TCRdb's table has in-frame clones only and misses some. Of about 19,000 clones listed, roughly 80% are singletons. The source material was PBMCs, sampled after anti-PD-1 therapy. Receptors were obtained from a human donor with advanced basal cell or squamous cell carcinoma (not recorded which).

This clone was observed once. The chain combines TRBV19 with TRBJ1-5; D is undetermined. The germline V and J ends were trimmed by 6 bases and 10 bases, with 13 bases remaining between them. This CDR3 spans 12 amino acids. Germline V CDR1 and CDR2: LNHDA, SQIVND (reference sequence). The CDR3 is CASRPPEGPQHF. CDR3 bases: TGTGCCAGTAGACCTCCAGAGGGACCCCAGCATTTT.

This clone was detected only once. The chain employs TRBV12-3 or TRBV12-4 and TRBJ1-3; D unresolved. The V end was cut by 6 bases, the J end by 3 bases, with 3 bases between. The CDR3 has 11 residues. The CDR3 DNA reads as TGTGCCAGCAGAAGTGGAAACACCATATATTTT. Translating it yields CASRSGNTIYF.

This clone was counted only a few times. The chain couples TRBV9 to TRBJ2-7; 12 bases line up with TRBD2. V lost 5 bases, J lost 5 bases, and 5 bases stayed unmatched. There are 14 residues in the CDR3. Germline lookup yields CDR1 SGDLS and CDR2 YYNGEE. The CDR3 protein is CASSTSGGRNEQYF. CDR3 sequence (DNA): TGTGCCAGCAGTACTAGCGGGGGGCGGAACGAGCAGTACTTC. Complete variable domain (other parts from reference TRBV9 and TRBJ2-7): DSGVTQTPKHLITATGQRVTLRCSPRSGDLSVYWYQQSLDQGLQFLIQYYNGEERAKGNILERFSAQQFPDLHSELNLSSLELGDSALYFCASSTSGGRNEQYFGPGTRLTVT.

The rearrangement joins TRBV6-5 to TRBJ2-7; 10 bases agree with TRBD1. There are 13 residues in the CDR3. The V and J ends lost 8 bases and 3 bases, in that order; junction bases with no gene match: 4. CDR1 is MNHEY and CDR2 is SVGAGI in the germline V gene. This CDR3 reads CASRWTGGYEQYF. The CDR3 region has the DNA TGTGCCAGCCGTTGGACAGGGGGCTACGAGCAGTACTTC.

The chain links TRBV7-9 to TRBJ2-7; D call uncertain. Trimming shortened V by 0 bases and J by 5 bases, and 11 bases separated the two germline ends. The CDR3 has 14 residues. Germline V gene data show CDR1 as SEHNR and CDR2 as FQNEAQ (reference sequence). Written as DNA, the CDR3 is TGTGCCAGCAGCTTAGCGAGAGAAAGTAACGAGCAGTACTTC. Its protein product is CASSLARESNEQYF. Filled out from reference TRBV7-9 and TRBJ2-7, the complete variable domain reads DTGVSQNPRHKITKRGQNVTFRCDPISEHNRLYWYRQTLGQGPEFLTYFQNEAQLEKSRLLSDRFSAERPKGSFSTLEIQRTEQGDSAMYLCASSLARESNEQYFGPGTRLTVT.

The chain combines TRBV5-1 with TRBJ2-6, with a weak D call TRBD2 (6 bases). Per germline, CDR1 SGHRS and CDR2 YFSETQ. The CDR3 length is 16 residues. The V gene lost 4 bases and the J gene lost 0 bases, with 11 bases spanning the gap. Here the CDR3 DNA reads TGCGCCAGCAGCCGGGACTCTACCTCTGGGGCCAACGTCCTGACTTTC. Protein sequence: CASSRDSTSGANVLTF.

The genes are TRBV5-1 and TRBJ2-7; no clear D gene. There are 13 residues in the CDR3. Trimming shortened V by 4 bases and J by 7 bases, and 15 bases separated the two germline ends. CDR1 and CDR2 from the germline V gene are SGHRS and YFSETQ. In nucleotides, the CDR3 is TGCGCCAGCAGCCCTCCGGACGCACAGGAGCAGTACTTC. This gives the protein CASSPPDAQEQYF.